This passage covers 13 T cell receptor beta chains from one sample sequenced in a study of early T cells in non-severe SARS-CoV-2 infection. MiXCR, applied by TCRdb to the 5' RACE reads, yields one record per CDR3 protein. This repertoire shows some 120,000 distinct CDR3 sequences, about 15% found once; its top ten account for roughly a fifth. Specimen: whole blood. Source of these receptors: an adult who was a healthcare worker with PCR-confirmed SARS-CoV-2 infection or an uninfected control (not recorded which).

The V and J genes are TRBV3-1 and TRBJ2-7; D may be TRBD1 (6 bases). The length of the CDR3 is 12 residues. Germline-derived CDR1 and CDR2 are LGHDT and YNNKEL (reference sequence). V lost 4 bases and J 9 bases, leaving 13 bases between the germline ends. The DNA for the CDR3 is TGTGCCAGCAGCCTGGGACAAGGTGGGCAGTACTTC. This gives the protein CASSLGQGGQYF.

This sequence joins TRBV5-6 and TRBJ2-1; 8 nucleotides align to TRBD1. The germline V gene encodes CDR1 SGHDT and CDR2 YYEEEE. The J segment lost 3 bases and the V segment lost 6 bases, leaving 8 bases of the junction unmatched. The CDR3 extends over 15 amino acids. This CDR3 is CASILRGQVYNEQFF. The CDR3 coding sequence is TGTGCCAGCATCCTGAGGGGACAGGTCTACAATGAGCAGTTCTTC. Variable domain in full (rest from reference TRBV5-6 and TRBJ2-1): DAGVTQSPTHLIKTRGQQVTLRCSPKSGHDTVSWYQQALGQGPQFIFQYYEEEERQRGNFPDRFSGHQFPNYSSELNVNALLLGDSALYLCASILRGQVYNEQFFGPGTRLTVL.

Only a few counts were recorded for this clonotype. The chain uses TRBV7-9 and TRBJ1-2; possibly TRBD1 for D (6 bases). The V end was cut by 4 bases, the J end by 4 bases, with 10 bases between. The CDR3 has 13 amino acids. Germline V gene lookup returns CDR1 SEHNR and CDR2 FQNEAQ (reference sequence). CDR3 loop: CASSSQGIYGYTF. DNA for the CDR3: TGTGCCAGCAGCTCGCAGGGGATCTATGGCTACACCTTC. The full variable domain, rest sourced from reference TRBV7-9 and TRBJ1-2, is DTGVSQNPRHKITKRGQNVTFRCDPISEHNRLYWYRQTLGQGPEFLTYFQNEAQLEKSRLLSDRFSAERPKGSFSTLEIQRTEQGDSAMYLCASSSQGIYGYTFGSGTRLTVV.

CDR3 region: CASRGTAATGELFF. CDR3 in DNA: TGTGCCAGCAGAGGGACAGCAGCCACCGGGGAGCTGTTTTTT. This chain joins TRBV2 and TRBJ2-2; 7 nucleotides align to TRBD1. Per germline, CDR1 SNHLY and CDR2 FYNNEI. This CDR3 spans 14 amino acids. V lost 6 bases and J lost 4; bases outside the gene matches: 5.

This clonotype turned up a few times. The CDR3 is CASSLVPTGDTEAFF. CDR3 nucleotides: TGTGCCAGCAGTTTAGTTCCCACAGGAGACACTGAAGCTTTCTTT. The gene calls are TRBV12-3 or TRBV12-4 and TRBJ1-1; maybe TRBD1 (5 bases). CDR3 length equals 15 residues. With 1 base removed from V and 3 bases from J, the gap between germline ends came to 12 bases.

This clonotype was seen only a few times. The chain employs TRBV7-7 and TRBJ1-3, with a weak D call TRBD1 (5 bases). There are 15 residues in the CDR3. V was trimmed by 3 bases and J by 2 bases, leaving 11 bases between them. Germline V lookup: CDR1 SSHAT, CDR2 FNYEAQ (reference sequence). CDR3 bases: TGTGCCAGCAGCTTCTCTCGGGACCCTGGAAACACCATATATTTT. It is translated as CASSFSRDPGNTIYF.

This clonotype was detected only a few times. The chain is built from TRBV7-8 and TRBJ2-5; a possible D gene is TRBD2 (6 bases). Germline assignment: CDR1 SGHVS and CDR2 FQNEAQ. Trimming shortened V by 5 bases and J by 1 base, and 14 bases separated the two germline ends. The CDR3 has 15 residues. CDR3 amino acids: CASSPTGGGQETQYF. The CDR3 DNA follows: TGTGCCAGCAGCCCAACCGGGGGAGGCCAAGAGACCCAGTACTTC.

This clonotype was counted a few times. The V and J genes are TRBV4-1 and TRBJ2-1, with 14 bases aligning to TRBD2. The length of the CDR3 is 17 residues. Per germline, CDR1 MGHRA and CDR2 YSYEKL. With V trimmed by 1 base and J by 8 bases, 7 bases remained unmatched. CDR3 nucleotides: TGCGCCAGCAGCCAAGGTTGGGGACTAGCGGGGGAGGATGAGCAGTTCTTC. It encodes CASSQGWGLAGEDEQFF.

The chain is built from TRBV20-1 and TRBJ1-2, with D possibly matching TRBD1 (6 bases). Trimming left V 5 bases short and J 5 bases short, with 15 bases between. Per the germline V gene, CDR1 is DFQATT and CDR2 is SNEGSKA (reference sequence). The CDR3 runs 13 residues. Written as DNA, the CDR3 is TGCAGTGCTTCATCAGGGGTCCTATATGGCTACACCTTC. This encodes CSASSGVLYGYTF.

This clonotype was counted at least ten times. This CDR3 reads CASNPASGGRDEQFF. Written as DNA, the CDR3 is TGTGCCAGTAATCCCGCTAGCGGGGGGCGGGATGAGCAGTTCTTC. The rearrangement links TRBV19 to TRBJ2-1; 11 bases match TRBD2. V gave up 7 bases and J gave up 8 bases; unmatched junction bases: 10. Germline CDR1 reads LNHDA; CDR2 reads SQIVND (reference sequence). This CDR3 is 15 amino acids long.

The genes are TRBV12-3 or TRBV12-4 and TRBJ2-3; D ambiguous. The CDR3 loop spans 15 amino acids. V gave up 1 base and J gave up 1 base, with 9 bases separating them. CDR3 protein: CASSLGVQGTDTQYF. In DNA, the CDR3 is TGTGCCAGCAGTTTAGGGGTCCAGGGCACAGATACGCAGTATTTT.

CDR3 DNA: TGTGCCAGCAGCCTAAATGGACAGTTCGGTGCTAATCAGCCCCAGCATTTT. Protein: CASSLNGQFGANQPQHF. V is TRBV21-1 and J is TRBJ1-5; the D call in the table, TRBD1, was not verified against the DNA. TRBV21-1 counts as a pseudogene. The CDR3 covers 17 residues.

The genes are TRBV19 and TRBJ1-2, with D perhaps TRBD1 (5 bases). V lost 6 bases and J lost 7, with 15 bases in between. The germline V gene has CDR1 LNHDA and CDR2 SQIVND (reference sequence). There are 13 residues in the CDR3. CDR3 nucleotide sequence: TGTGCCAGTAGAAAACAGGAACAAGGTGGCTACACCTTC. As protein: CASRKQEQGGYTF.